This paragraph reports one T cell receptor (beta chain). With a J-beta primer mix and a sample-barcoded 5' primer, a second PCR ran about 6 to 11 cycles. TCRdb fed the 5' RACE reads into MiXCR, producing one record per CDR3 protein. In the table there are about a million distinct CDR3 sequences, roughly 51% of which are singletons. This CDR3 contains 17 residues. CDR1 and CDR2 (germline): GTSNPN, SVGIG (reference sequence). Trimming took off 0 bases at V and 2 bases at J, with 14 bases between the two ends. The sample is drawn from a study of blood T cells in healthy people across ages. The sequenced sample consisted of blood. This sequence was found in a woman aged 55-70 years in good health. The chain is built from TRBV30 and TRBJ2-6, with a tentative D call TRBD1 (6 bases). The CDR3: CAWSVGGLIAGANVLTF. The CDR3 nucleotides are TGTGCCTGGAGTGTAGGGGGTCTTATAGCTGGGGCCAACGTCCTGACTTTC.